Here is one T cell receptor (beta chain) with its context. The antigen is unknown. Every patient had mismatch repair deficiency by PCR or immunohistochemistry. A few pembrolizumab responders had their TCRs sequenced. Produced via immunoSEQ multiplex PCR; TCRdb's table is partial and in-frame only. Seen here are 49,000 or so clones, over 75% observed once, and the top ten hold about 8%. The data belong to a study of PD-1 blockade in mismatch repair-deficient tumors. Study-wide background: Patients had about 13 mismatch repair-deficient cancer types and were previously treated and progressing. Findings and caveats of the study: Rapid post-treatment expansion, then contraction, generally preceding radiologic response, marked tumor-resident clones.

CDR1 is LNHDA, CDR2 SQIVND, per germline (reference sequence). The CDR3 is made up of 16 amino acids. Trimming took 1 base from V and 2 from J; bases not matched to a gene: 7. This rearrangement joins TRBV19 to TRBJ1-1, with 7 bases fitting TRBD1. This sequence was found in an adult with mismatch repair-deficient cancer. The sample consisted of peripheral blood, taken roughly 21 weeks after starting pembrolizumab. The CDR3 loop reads CASSIGRNRGNTEAFF. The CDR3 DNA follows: TGTGCCAGTAGTATAGGTCGGAACAGGGGTAACACTGAAGCTTTCTTT.